These T cell receptor beta chains were read from a single sample in a study of blood T cell repertoires in COVID-19. Assay: immunoSEQ multiplex PCR; the TCRdb copy retains only in-frame clones and omits some. The table records 75,000 to 95,000 clones, around 90% of them present only once. The sample consisted of peripheral blood. These receptors all come from a woman aged 55-69 years with COVID-19, enrolled during active disease. The CDR3 runs from the conserved cysteine through the conserved F or W. The D gene is left open where the match is weak. Size tells how often a clone was seen (once, few, many) or the class of an expanded clone, and some rows leave it out.

v_call	d_call	clone_size	j_call	cdr3_aa	cdr3_nt
TRBV27	TRBD2	.	TRBJ2-7	CASSPKGTSGGLSLTYEQYF	TGTGCCAGCAGTCCAAAAGGGACTAGCGGGGGCCTAAGCCTAACCTACGAGCAGTACTTC
TRBV4-1	.	few	TRBJ2-7	CASSPQAGTYEQYF	TGCGCCAGCAGCCCCCAGGCCGGGACTTACGAGCAGTACTTC
TRBV11-1	TRBD2	.	TRBJ2-7	CASSFPPSGSSYEQYF	TGTGCCAGCAGCTTTCCCCCCAGCGGGAGCTCCTACGAGCAGTACTTC
TRBV5-1	.	.	TRBJ1-2	CASSFSGGDGYTF	TGCGCCAGCAGCTTTTCGGGGGGCGATGGCTACACCTTC
TRBV19	TRBD2	.	TRBJ2-2	CASSKGLAGRTGELFF	TGTGCCAGTAGCAAGGGACTAGCGGGTAGAACCGGGGAGCTGTTTTTT
TRBV6-5	TRBD1	.	TRBJ1-4	CASAGGLDEKLFF	TGTGCCAGCGCAGGGGGCCTGGATGAAAAACTGTTTTTT
TRBV30	.	.	TRBJ1-1	CACTGLNTEAFF	TGTGCCTGCACAGGATTGAACACTGAAGCTTTCTTT
TRBV9	.	.	TRBJ1-2	CASSPVGDNYGYTF	TGTGCCAGCAGCCCAGTTGGAGACAACTATGGCTACACCTTC
TRBV6-2/TRBV6-3	TRBD1	.	TRBJ1-1	CASSYDRGYTEAFF	TGTGCCAGCAGTTACGACAGGGGTTATACTGAAGCTTTCTTT
TRBV7-2	.	once	TRBJ1-2	CASTSLIGLQTNYGYTF	TGTGCCAGCACCTCGTTGATTGGCCTGCAGACTAACTATGGCTACACCTTC
TRBV25-1	.	.	TRBJ1-5	CASSEYAGYNQPQHF	TGTGCCAGCAGTGAATATGCAGGGTATAATCAGCCCCAGCATTTT
TRBV7-2	TRBD1	once	TRBJ2-1	CASSMDRAHNEQFF	TGTGCCAGCAGCATGGACAGGGCGCACAATGAGCAGTTCTTC
TRBV12-3/TRBV12-4	.	.	TRBJ1-5	CASSSNSNQPQHF	TGTGCCAGCAGCTCTAATAGCAATCAGCCCCAGCATTTT
TRBV7-2	TRBD1	.	TRBJ1-2	CASSPGQGNYGYTF	TGTGCCAGCAGCCCCGGACAGGGAAACTATGGCTACACCTTC
TRBV12-5	.	once	TRBJ1-1	CASGWGDTEAFF	TGTGCTAGTGGTTGGGGGGACACTGAAGCTTTCTTT
TRBV5-4	TRBD1	.	TRBJ1-2	CASTHGRDRSYGYTF	TGTGCCAGCACCCACGGACGGGACAGGAGCTATGGCTACACCTTC
TRBV19	.	.	TRBJ2-3	CASSIDRGGQYF	TGTGCCAGTAGTATAGATAGGGGTGGGCAGTATTTT
TRBV11-3	TRBD1	.	TRBJ2-1	CASSLVRQGEQFF	TGTGCCAGCAGCTTAGTCCGACAGGGGGAGCAGTTCTTC
TRBV5-1	.	.	TRBJ1-2	CASSPSAGANYGYTF	TGCGCCAGCAGCCCGTCGGCAGGGGCTAACTATGGCTACACCTTC
TRBV7-2	TRBD1	.	TRBJ1-2	CASSNRDRASGYTF	TGTGCCAGCAGCAACCGGGACAGGGCTTCCGGCTACACCTTC
TRBV18	.	once	TRBJ2-2	CASSPPGQGDTGELFF	TGTGCCAGCTCACCACCGGGACAAGGAGACACCGGGGAGCTGTTTTTT
TRBV6-5	TRBD2	.	TRBJ2-3	CASSYQAGGTDTQYF	TGTGCCAGCAGTTACCAAGCGGGGGGCACAGATACGCAGTATTTT
TRBV30	.	.	TRBJ1-4	CAWHTGKMDLFF	TGTGCCTGGCACACGGGAAAGATGGACCTGTTTTTT
TRBV3-1/TRBV3-2	.	once	TRBJ2-3	CASSHLGVTDTQYF	TGTGCCAGCAGCCACCTCGGGGTCACAGATACGCAGTATTTT
TRBV6-1	TRBD2	.	TRBJ2-1	CASSEFSGVYNEQFF	TGTGCCAGCAGTGAATTTAGCGGGGTCTACAATGAGCAGTTCTTC
TRBV6-1	TRBD1	.	TRBJ2-3	CASSDGRGRSDTQYF	TGTGCCAGCAGTGACGGCAGGGGGCGGTCAGATACGCAGTATTTT
TRBV7-2	.	.	TRBJ1-3	CASSLNRNGNTIYF	TGTGCCAGCAGCTTAAACAGAAATGGAAACACCATATATTTT
TRBV6-5	.	.	TRBJ2-7	CASSIQGPYEQYF	TGTGCCAGCAGTATACAGGGCCCCTACGAGCAGTACTTC
TRBV3-1/TRBV3-2	.	.	TRBJ2-1	CASSHEDSYNEQFF	TGTGCCAGCAGCCATGAGGACAGCTACAATGAGCAGTTCTTC
TRBV14	.	.	TRBJ2-7	CASSQDPDFYEQYF	TGTGCCAGCAGCCAAGATCCAGACTTCTACGAGCAGTACTTC
TRBV30	.	.	TRBJ1-2	CAWSIRGGYTF	TGTGCCTGGAGTATCAGGGGTGGCTACACCTTC
TRBV30	TRBD2	once	TRBJ2-5	CAWSTAGGETQYF	TGTGCCTGGAGTACCGCGGGAGGAGAGACCCAGTACTTC
TRBV6-6	.	.	TRBJ1-2	CASSYPPGGTNYGYTF	TGTGCCAGCAGTTACCCCCCTGGAGGAACTAACTATGGCTACACCTTC
TRBV12-3/TRBV12-4	.	few	TRBJ1-5	CASSSGHNQPQHF	TGTGCCAGCAGTTCGGGACACAATCAGCCCCAGCATTTT
TRBV7-2	TRBD1	.	TRBJ1-2	CASSFTGGVGYGYTF	TGTGCCAGCAGCTTTACAGGGGGCGTTGGATATGGCTACACCTTC
TRBV27	.	once	TRBJ1-2	CASSLRGTDGYTF	TGTGCCAGCAGTTTACGGGGGACCGATGGCTACACCTTC
TRBV5-1	TRBD1	.	TRBJ1-4	CASSLVGTGDEKLFF	TGCGCCAGCAGCTTGGTTGGGACAGGGGATGAAAAACTATTTTTT
TRBV6-5	TRBD1	.	TRBJ1-2	CASRGTGVRGYTF	TGTGCCAGCAGGGGGACAGGGGTACGCGGCTACACCTTC
TRBV19	TRBD1	.	TRBJ1-2	CASSYSGTGNYGYTF	TGTGCCAGTAGTTACTCCGGGACAGGGAACTATGGCTACACCTTC
TRBV19	.	.	TRBJ2-3	CASQGPDTQYF	TGTGCCAGTCAGGGTCCCGATACGCAGTATTTT
TRBV24-1	TRBD1	.	TRBJ2-5	CATSDRTGQSRETQYF	TGTGCCACCAGTGATCGGACAGGACAGTCAAGAGAGACCCAGTACTTC
TRBV7-2	TRBD1	.	TRBJ2-5	CASSARQGLETQYF	TGTGCCAGCAGCGCCAGACAGGGTTTAGAGACCCAGTACTTC